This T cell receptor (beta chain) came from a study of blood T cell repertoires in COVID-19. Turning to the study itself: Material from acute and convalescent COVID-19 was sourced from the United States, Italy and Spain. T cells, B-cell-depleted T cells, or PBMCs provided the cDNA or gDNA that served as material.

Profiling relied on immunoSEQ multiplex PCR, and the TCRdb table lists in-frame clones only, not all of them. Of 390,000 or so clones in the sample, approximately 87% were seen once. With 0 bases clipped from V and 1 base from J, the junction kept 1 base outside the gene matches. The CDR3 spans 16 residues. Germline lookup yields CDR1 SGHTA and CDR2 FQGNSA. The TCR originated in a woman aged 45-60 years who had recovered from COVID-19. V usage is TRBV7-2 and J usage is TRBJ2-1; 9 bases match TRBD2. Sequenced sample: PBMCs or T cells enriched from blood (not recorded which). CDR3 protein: CASSLASGGSYNEQFF. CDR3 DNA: TGTGCCAGCAGCTTAGCTAGCGGGGGTTCCTACAATGAGCAGTTCTTC.